The 4 T cell receptor beta chains below all came from one sample that was sequenced in a study of stem cell transplantation in POMP-related autoinflammatory disease. Only in-frame clones appear in the TCRdb table, and some are missing; sequencing was by immunoSEQ multiplex PCR. The data hold over 60,000 clones, with roughly 93% observed a single time. This specimen consisted of CD4+ T cells from PBMCs, obtained after stem cell transplantation. These receptors were obtained from a human patient with POMP-related autoinflammation and immune dysregulation (PRAID). Some T cells here may be from the graft donor.

V and J are TRBV24-1 and TRBJ2-1; D is unresolved. Looked up from germline, CDR1 is KGHDR and CDR2 is SFDVKD. This CDR3 region has 18 residues. The V end was cut by 4 bases, the J end by 5 bases, with 23 bases between. CDR3 coding DNA: TGTGCCACCAGTGAACCCAAACGCCAGATTCCTCCTCACAATGAGCAGTTCTTC. Translating it yields CATSEPKRQIPPHNEQFF.

CDR3 amino acids: CASSQGARKETQYF. As DNA, the CDR3 is TGTGCCAGCAGCCAAGGGGCGCGGAAAGAGACCCAGTACTTC. The gene calls are TRBV4-2 and TRBJ2-5; D unresolved. The germline CDR1 and CDR2 sequences are LGHNA and YNFKEQ. The CDR3 spans 14 residues. Trimming took 1 base from V and 3 from J, leaving 9 bases between them.

This chain connects TRBV12-3 or TRBV12-4 to TRBJ1-2; D is possibly TRBD1 (5 bases). This CDR3 spans 12 amino acids. Between the trimmed V and J ends, which lost 8 bases and 3 bases, there was a span of 10 bases. The CDR3 DNA is TGTGCCAGCGCAGGGTTCGACTATGGCTACACCTTC. It encodes CASAGFDYGYTF.

J is TRBJ2-7 and V is TRBV10-3, with D possibly TRBD2 on 6 matching bases. Germline values: CDR1 ENHRY, CDR2 SYGVKD. There are 14 residues in the CDR3. The ends were cut back, 8 bases at V and 0 bases at J, with 14 bases in the middle. In nucleotides, the CDR3 is TGTGCCATCCGCCGGGAGCCTAGCTCCTACGAGCAGTACTTC. This translates into CAIRREPSSYEQYF.